The rows below give T cell receptor beta chains drawn from one sample of a study of beta chain features in type 1 diabetes. Using immunoSEQ multiplex PCR, the repertoire was profiled, and TCRdb retains in-frame clones only, with some absent. The sample contains roughly 730,000 clones, over 10% of which appear only once. Sequenced sample: naive CD4+ T cells from blood. All receptors come from a young man with type 1 diabetes. Both conserved end residues are part of each CDR3. The D gene is left open where the match is weak. Clone size is shown for a subset of rows, as once, few, many or a class of expanded clone.

D,size,V,J,DNA,CDR3
-,few,TRBV9,TRBJ1-6,TGTGCCAGCAGCGTAGGGGCGTCCCGGCATTCACCCCTCCACTTT,CASSVGASRHSPLHF
-,-,TRBV28,TRBJ1-2,TGTGCCAGCAGCCTAAACATCTATGGCTACACCTTC,CASSLNIYGYTF
-,-,TRBV18,TRBJ1-1,TGTGCCAGCTCGTGGACGGGGAACACTGAAGCTTTCTTT,CASSWTGNTEAFF
-,once,TRBV6-6,TRBJ1-2,TGTGCCAGCAGCCAACAGCAGGATGGCTACACCTTC,CASSQQQDGYTF
TRBD1,-,TRBV28,TRBJ1-2,TGTGCCAGCAGTTTGGTGCAGGGGGTCTATGGCTACACCTTC,CASSLVQGVYGYTF
-,-,TRBV2,TRBJ1-5,TGTGCCAGCAGGGACAGCAATCAGCCCCAGCATTTT,CASRDSNQPQHF
-,few,TRBV10-3,TRBJ1-5,TGTGCCATCAGTGAGTCTATAGACCAGCCCCAGCATTTT,CAISESIDQPQHF
TRBD1,-,TRBV5-1,TRBJ1-2,TGCGCCAGCAGCTGGACATCCCTCGGACAGGGACTTGGTGGCTACACCTTC,CASSWTSLGQGLGGYTF
-,-,TRBV5-6,TRBJ1-3,TGTGCCAGCAGCTCAGTCCAGGGAAACACCATATATTTT,CASSSVQGNTIYF
-,-,TRBV14,TRBJ2-7,TGTGCCAGCAGCCAAGCCGCAGGGATTTCCTACGAGCAGTACTTC,CASSQAAGISYEQYF
TRBD1,-,TRBV30,TRBJ2-3,TGTGCCTGGAACACTGGGACAGTTACAAATACGCAGTATTTT,CAWNTGTVTNTQYF
TRBD1,few,TRBV7-9,TRBJ1-2,TGTGCCAGCAGCTTAGGGACAGGGACTAACTATGGCTACACCTTC,CASSLGTGTNYGYTF
-,few,TRBV14,TRBJ1-1,TGTGCCAGCAGCCAAGCTAACACTGAAGCTTTCTTT,CASSQANTEAFF
-,-,TRBV30,TRBJ2-1,TGTGCCTGGAGTGTCTCGGGGGAGCAGTTCTTC,CAWSVSGEQFF
-,-,TRBV7-9,TRBJ2-2,TGTGCCAGCAACCCTCATACCGTCCGGGACATAGACACCGGGGAGCTGTTTTTT,CASNPHTVRDIDTGELFF
-,-,TRBV10-1,TRBJ2-4,TGCGCCAGCAGTGAGTCTGGGGTCACCAAAAACATTCAGTACTTC,CASSESGVTKNIQYF
TRBD2,-,TRBV7-3,TRBJ2-1,TGTGCCAGCAGCTTACCCCAGGGGGGTAGCGGGGGATCGTCCGATTACTACAATGAGCAGTTCTTC,CASSLPQGGSGGSSDYYNEQFF
-,few,TRBV4-1,TRBJ2-5,TGCGCCAGCAGCCAGCTTTTTTTGACGGGAGAAGAGACCCAGTACTTC,CASSQLFLTGEETQYF
TRBD1,-,TRBV7-3,TRBJ2-3,TGTGCCAGCAGCTTCTGGACAGGGGGCGCAGATACGCAGTATTTT,CASSFWTGGADTQYF
TRBD1,few,TRBV4-1,TRBJ2-7,TGCGCCAGCAGCCACTCCCCCCGGACAGGGAACCACGAGCAGTACTTC,CASSHSPRTGNHEQYF
-,few,TRBV7-7,TRBJ2-1,TGTGCTAGCAGCCGCCAGGATGTCAATGAGCAGTTCTTC,CASSRQDVNEQFF
-,-,TRBV27,TRBJ1-3,TGTGCCAGCAGGGGGACGTCTGGAAACACCATATATTTT,CASRGTSGNTIYF
-,-,TRBV7-2,TRBJ1-5,TGTGCCAGCAGCTTAAACTGGTATAGCAATCAGCCCCAGCATTTT,CASSLNWYSNQPQHF
-,-,TRBV19,TRBJ1-1,TGTGCCAGTAGTATGGGGGCCGGTTTAGTCGGCACTGAAGCTTTCTTT,CASSMGAGLVGTEAFF
TRBD1,-,TRBV7-9,TRBJ1-2,TGTGCCAGCAGCCCCGGACAGGGTCAATGGGGCTACACCTTC,CASSPGQGQWGYTF
-,many,TRBV30,TRBJ2-6,TGTGCCTGGACCCCGGGGGTGGCCAACGTCCTGACTTTC,CAWTPGVANVLTF
-,few,TRBV30,TRBJ2-3,TGTGCCTGGAATTGGGCTGGTATAAGCACAGATACGCAGTATTTT,CAWNWAGISTDTQYF
-,few,TRBV5-1,TRBJ1-2,TGCGCCAGCAGCTTGGGACGGGGGCAGAACTATGGCTACACCTTC,CASSLGRGQNYGYTF
-,few,TRBV4-1,TRBJ1-6,TGCGCCAGCAGAGCGGCGGGAGGGGGTTCACCCCTCCACTTT,CASRAAGGGSPLHF
TRBD2,few,TRBV27,TRBJ2-6,TGTGCCAGCAGTCCATTCGGACTAGCGGGGATCGCTGGGGCCAACGTCCTGACTTTC,CASSPFGLAGIAGANVLTF
-,few,TRBV10-3,TRBJ2-3,TGTGCCTCCTCCCAGAGCACAGATACGCAGTATTTT,CASSQSTDTQYF
-,-,TRBV30,TRBJ1-1,TGTGCCTGGAACACAGGGAGCGGTGAAGCTTTCTTT,CAWNTGSGEAFF
-,few,TRBV21-1,TRBJ1-1,TGTGCCAGCAGCAAAGTTCAGGCAGGGGAGGGAACTGAAGCTTTCTTT,CASSKVQAGEGTEAFF
-,-,TRBV5-8,TRBJ2-5,TGTGCCAGCAGCTTCGACTGGAAAGAGACCCAGTACTTC,CASSFDWKETQYF
-,-,TRBV5-4,TRBJ1-1,TGTGCCAGCAGCTTGGCGGGGAGCGGAGCTTTCTTT,CASSLAGSGAFF
-,few,TRBV7-9,TRBJ1-4,TGTGCCAGCAGCGCGCCATTGGGCCATAGTATCGAAAAACTGTTTTTT,CASSAPLGHSIEKLFF
TRBD1,-,TRBV5-1,TRBJ2-5,TGCGCCAGCAGCTTGATCGACAGGGTGGAGACCCAGTACTTC,CASSLIDRVETQYF
-,few,TRBV30,TRBJ2-3,TGTGCCTGGCGGCCCGGGGCCGGTAGCACAGATACGCAGTATTTT,CAWRPGAGSTDTQYF
-,-,TRBV9,TRBJ2-3,TGTGCCAGCAGCGTTCGAGCGCTTAGCACAGATACGCAGTATTTT,CASSVRALSTDTQYF
-,-,TRBV14,TRBJ1-1,TGTGCCAGCAGCCCCCAGGTGGAGACTGAAGCTTTCTTT,CASSPQVETEAFF
TRBD2,few,TRBV4-1,TRBJ2-1,TGCGCCAGCAGCCCAGCGGGGGGGCCGGTTGGTGAGCAGTTCTTC,CASSPAGGPVGEQFF
-,few,TRBV2,TRBJ1-3,TGTGCCAGCAGCCCGGACAGCGGAAACACCATATATTTT,CASSPDSGNTIYF
-,few,TRBV4-1,TRBJ1-2,TGCGCCAGCAGCCAAGGGCAAGGACGAGGCTATGGCTACACCTTC,CASSQGQGRGYGYTF
-,-,TRBV7-9,TRBJ1-2,TGTGCCAGCAGCTCGTTCAACAGGGACTATGGCTACACCTTC,CASSSFNRDYGYTF
TRBD1,few,TRBV6-6,TRBJ2-7,TGTGCCAGCACCCAGACCCGGGACAGGGGCCGGTACGAGCAGTACTTC,CASTQTRDRGRYEQYF
-,few,TRBV5-4,TRBJ2-5,TGTGCCAGCAGCCGGCTTAGTCTGACGGAGACCCAGTACTTC,CASSRLSLTETQYF
-,few,TRBV2,TRBJ1-1,TGTGCCAGCAGCTCGCTCAGGGGTACTTCTGAAGCTTTCTTT,CASSSLRGTSEAFF
-,-,TRBV20-1,TRBJ1-1,TGCAGTGCTAGTTCGAACACTGAAGCTTTCTTT,CSASSNTEAFF